Reported below is one T cell receptor (beta chain). Its antigen is not known. The repertoire was sequenced with immunoSEQ multiplex PCR; TCRdb's copy has only in-frame clones and lacks some. The table includes some 9,700 clones, about four fifths detected once. This sample was taken from a study of T cells after posttransplantation cyclophosphamide. Notes on the study in general: Blood and skin or GI T cell repertoires showed limited TRB overlap.

Cyclophosphamide on days +3 and +4 followed busulfan-fludarabine conditioning and a marrow graft. CDR3 length: 12 amino acids. Trimming cost V 6 bases and J 6 bases, with 9 bases left between them. Per germline, CDR1 MNHNS and CDR2 SASEGT. The rearrangement uses TRBV6-1 and TRBJ1-3; tentative D call: TRBD1 (5 bases). Here the sequenced sample was PBMCs, taken just over 1,900 days after a stem cell transplant with posttransplant cyclophosphamide. The receptor was derived from a female patient aged 35 to 55 who received an allogeneic stem cell transplant from a related donor, was CMV-positive, and had no GVHD. Some T cells may arise from the graft donor. The CDR3 protein is CASSYGQNTIYF. The CDR3 DNA reads as TGTGCCAGCAGCTATGGACAAAACACCATATATTTT.